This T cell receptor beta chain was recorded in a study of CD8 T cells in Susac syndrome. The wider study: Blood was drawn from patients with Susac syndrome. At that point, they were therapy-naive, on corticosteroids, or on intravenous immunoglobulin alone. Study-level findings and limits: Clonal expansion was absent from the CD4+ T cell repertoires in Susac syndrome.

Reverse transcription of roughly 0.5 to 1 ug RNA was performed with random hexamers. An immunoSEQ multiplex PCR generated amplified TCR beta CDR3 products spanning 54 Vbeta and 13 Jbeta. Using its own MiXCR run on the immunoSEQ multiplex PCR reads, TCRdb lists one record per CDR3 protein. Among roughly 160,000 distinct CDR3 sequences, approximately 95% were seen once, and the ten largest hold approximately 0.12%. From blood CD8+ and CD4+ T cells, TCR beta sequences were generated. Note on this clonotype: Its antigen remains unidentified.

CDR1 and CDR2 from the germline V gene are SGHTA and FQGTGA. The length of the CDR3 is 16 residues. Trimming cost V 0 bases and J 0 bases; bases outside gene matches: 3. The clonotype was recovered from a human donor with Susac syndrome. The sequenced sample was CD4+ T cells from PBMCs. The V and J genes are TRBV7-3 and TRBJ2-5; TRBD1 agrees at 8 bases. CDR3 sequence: CASSLTGQVYQETQYF. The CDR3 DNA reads TGTGCCAGCAGCTTAACGGGACAGGTGTACCAAGAGACCCAGTACTTC.